Each of the 19 T cell receptor beta chains below was sequenced from the same sample in a study of T cells after yellow fever vaccination. Via MiXCR, TCRdb re-called the 5' RACE reads, giving one row per CDR3 protein. The data contain 340,000 or so distinct CDR3 sequences, about an eighth of them singletons. The sequencing used CD4+ T cells sorted from PBMCs, collected 15 days after the yellow fever booster vaccination. The receptors were sampled from a man aged 18 to 30 who received the YFV17D yellow fever vaccine.

This clonotype was found many times. The rearrangement uses TRBV7-2 and TRBJ1-5, with 8 bases aligning to TRBD1. With 4 bases clipped from V and 5 bases from J, the junction kept 4 bases outside the gene matches. CDR1 and CDR2 (germline): SGHTA, FQGNSA. The CDR3 covers 14 residues. The CDR3 bases are TGTGCCAGCAGCTCACAGGGGGTGGATCAGCCCCAGCATTTT. Residues: CASSSQGVDQPQHF. The full variable domain, with the rest looked up from reference TRBV7-2 and TRBJ1-5, is GAGVSQSPSNKVTEKGKDVELRCDPISGHTALYWYRQSLGQGLEFLIYFQGNSAPDKSGLPSDRFSAERTGGSVSTLTIQRTQQEDSAVYLCASSSQGVDQPQHFGDGTRLSIL.

This clonotype was recorded many times. J is TRBJ2-3 and V is TRBV5-1; TRBD2 aligns across 8 bases. Germline loops: CDR1 SGHRS, CDR2 YFSETQ. The CDR3 is made up of 16 amino acids. The ends lost 0 bases at V and 5 bases at J; junction bases unmatched: 8. CDR3 nucleotides: TGCGCCAGCAGCTTGGAATACGGGGGGGCAGGAGATACGCAGTATTTT. Translation gives CASSLEYGGAGDTQYF.

This chain links TRBV7-2 with TRBJ1-6; D possibly corresponds to TRBD1 (6 bases). Germline values: CDR1 SGHTA, CDR2 FQGNSA. Deletions cut 5 bases from V and 8 bases from J, with 13 bases between. The CDR3 is 14 residues long. CDR3 coding DNA: TGTGCCAGCAGCCTGGACAGAGGATATTCACCCCTCCACTTT. It codes for CASSLDRGYSPLHF.

This clonotype was observed a handful of times. The chain combines TRBV9 with TRBJ1-1; TRBD1 aligns across 9 bases. This CDR3 is built from 15 residues. V was clipped by 2 bases and J by 1 base; unmatched bases: 3. Germline CDR1 SGDLS, CDR2 YYNGEE. The DNA for the CDR3 is TGTGCCAGCAGCGTCGCGGGACAGGGGAACACTGAAGCTTTCTTT. Its protein is CASSVAGQGNTEAFF.

The chain joins TRBV5-1 to TRBJ2-2, with D possibly matching TRBD2 (5 bases). Germline V gives CDR1 SGHRS, CDR2 YFSETQ. The V end lost 7 bases, the J end lost 1 base, and 11 bases lay between the germline ends. There are 14 residues in the CDR3. This chain's CDR3 is CASAGLLNTGELFF. The DNA of the CDR3 is TGCGCCAGCGCTGGACTTCTGAACACCGGGGAGCTGTTTTTT.

The table lists this clonotype with many counts. This chain links TRBV10-3 with TRBJ2-7, with 8 bases fitting TRBD1. Unmatched junction bases numbered 14, after V lost 4 bases and J lost 6 bases. The CDR3 has 16 amino acids. Germline CDR1 and CDR2: ENHRY and SYGVKD. Here the CDR3 reads CAISAKGLTGVREQYF. The CDR3 DNA follows: TGTGCCATCAGTGCGAAAGGTTTGACAGGGGTCCGCGAGCAGTACTTC.

This clonotype was found a few times. The chain uses TRBV4-1 and TRBJ1-2; 7 bases line up with TRBD1. The ends lost 1 base at V and 4 bases at J; junction bases unmatched: 3. Germline CDR1 and CDR2: MGHRA and YSYEKL. The CDR3 spans 14 residues. The chain's CDR3 is CASSQVGGVYGYTF. CDR3 sequence (DNA): TGCGCCAGCAGCCAAGTAGGGGGCGTCTATGGCTACACCTTC.

The table lists this clonotype with a few counts. The rearrangement joins TRBV18 to TRBJ2-5; D is tentatively TRBD1 or TRBD2 (6 bases each). Deletions cut 3 bases from V and 0 bases from J, with 14 bases between. CDR1 and CDR2 from the germline V gene are KGHSH and LQKENI. CDR3 length: 16 amino acids. Here the CDR3 DNA reads TGTGCCAGCTCACCGTCGGGGGCCATGTACCAAGAGACCCAGTACTTC. Protein product: CASSPSGAMYQETQYF. The complete variable domain, with remaining parts taken from reference TRBV18 and TRBJ2-5, reads NAGVMQNPRHLVRRRGQEARLRCSPMKGHSHVYWYRQLPEEGLKFMVYLQKENIIDESGMPKERFSAEFPKEGPSILRIQQVVRGDSAAYFCASSPSGAMYQETQYFGPGTRLLVL.

V gene TRBV14 combines with J gene TRBJ1-4; D may be TRBD1 (6 bases). This CDR3 contains 16 residues. V shed 0 bases and J shed 8 bases, with 16 bases lying between them. Germline V lookup: CDR1 SGHDN, CDR2 FVKESK. The CDR3 protein is CASSQEMIPRGEKLFF. In nucleotides, the CDR3 is TGTGCCAGCAGCCAAGAAATGATACCTAGGGGGGAAAAACTGTTTTTT.

Ten or more counts support this clonotype. The rearrangement uses TRBV5-1 and TRBJ1-1; 9 nucleotides align to TRBD1. This CDR3 is 15 amino acids long. Looked up from germline, CDR1 is SGHRS and CDR2 is YFSETQ. Trimming took 4 bases from V and 1 from J; bases not matched to a gene: 5. CDR3 in DNA: TGCGCCAGCAGCCCGGAGGGACAGGGGAACACTGAAGCTTTCTTT. Translating gives CASSPEGQGNTEAFF.

This clonotype came up many times. The V and J genes are TRBV18 and TRBJ1-2; maybe TRBD1 (6 bases). Per the germline V gene, CDR1 is KGHSH and CDR2 is LQKENI. V lost 3 bases and J 3 bases, leaving 8 bases between the germline ends. CDR3 length: 13 residues. The CDR3: CASSPSGDYGYTF. As DNA, the CDR3 is TGTGCCAGCTCACCCTCAGGGGACTATGGCTACACCTTC. The full variable domain, in which reference TRBV18 and TRBJ1-2 provide the parts outside the CDR3, is NAGVMQNPRHLVRRRGQEARLRCSPMKGHSHVYWYRQLPEEGLKFMVYLQKENIIDESGMPKERFSAEFPKEGPSILRIQQVVRGDSAAYFCASSPSGDYGYTFGSGTRLTVV.

CDR3 in DNA: TGTGCCAGCAGTCAATCCCGGGTTGCCGGGTATGAAAAACTGTTTTTT. It translates to CASSQSRVAGYEKLFF. The chain employs TRBV27 and TRBJ1-4; D gene uncertain. Germline V gives CDR1 MNHEY, CDR2 SMNVEV (reference sequence). The ends were cut back, 5 bases at V and 6 bases at J, with 19 bases in the middle. The CDR3 loop spans 16 amino acids.

The chain employs TRBV7-9 and TRBJ2-6; TRBD2 matches 7 bases. The CDR3 runs to 17 residues. The V and J ends lost 1 base and 2 bases, in that order; junction bases with no gene match: 5. Looked up from germline, CDR1 is SEHNR and CDR2 is FQNEAQ (reference sequence). For the CDR3, the DNA is TGTGCCAGCAGCTTAGGGCGCGGGGGAGCTGGGGCCAACGTCCTGACTTTC. It encodes CASSLGRGGAGANVLTF.

The gene calls are TRBV5-1 and TRBJ2-5; 11 nucleotides align to TRBD1. After removal of 3 bases from V and 5 bases from J, the junction contained 6 bases not matched to a gene. The CDR3 consists of 15 residues. The V gene's germline CDR1 is SGHRS and CDR2 YFSETQ. The CDR3 is CASSSGTGGRETQYF. CDR3 DNA: TGCGCCAGCAGCTCTGGGACAGGGGGTCGGGAGACCCAGTACTTC. Full variable domain (remainder filled in from reference TRBV5-1 and TRBJ2-5): KAGVTQTPRYLIKTRGQQVTLSCSPISGHRSVSWYQQTPGQGLQFLFEYFSETQRNKGNFPGRFSGRQFSNSRSEMNVSTLELGDSALYLCASSSGTGGRETQYFGPGTRLLVL.

This sequence joins TRBV29-1 and TRBJ1-6; D perhaps matches TRBD1 (6 bases). This CDR3 region has 15 residues. CDR1 SQVTM and CDR2 ANQGSEA come from the germline V gene. V was cut by 5 bases and J by 4 bases, with 15 bases left in between. CDR3: CSVRDTGGYNSPLHF. CDR3 nucleotide sequence: TGCAGCGTTAGGGACACAGGAGGATATAATTCACCCCTCCACTTT.

This clonotype was seen a handful of times. The rearrangement joins TRBV2 to TRBJ1-6, with D uncertain. V lost 4 bases to trimming and J lost 9 bases, with 13 bases between them. This CDR3 contains 14 residues. In germline, CDR1 is SNHLY, CDR2 FYNNEI. CDR3 coding DNA: TGTGCCAGCAGTGTTAGTCCCGTTCGTTCACCCCTCCACTTT. Translation: CASSVSPVRSPLHF.

This clonotype was seen repeatedly, ten times or more. The V and J genes are TRBV28 and TRBJ2-1, with D perhaps TRBD2 (6 bases). Germline-derived CDR1 and CDR2 are MDHEN and SYDVKM. The CDR3 is 12 residues long. Trimming pared 2 bases from V and 12 bases from J, leaving 11 bases between. The CDR3 here is CASSLPGTPQFF. Written as DNA, the CDR3 is TGTGCCAGCAGTTTACCCGGGACTCCGCAGTTCTTC.

The sample holds a few counts of this clonotype. The chain combines TRBV5-1 with TRBJ1-1; D gene unclear. The CDR3 consists of 14 residues. From germline, CDR1 is SGHRS and CDR2 YFSETQ. V was shortened by 3 bases and J by 0 bases, with 9 bases between the two germline ends. CDR3 in DNA: TGCGCCAGCAGCTCACAGAGTATGAACACTGAAGCTTTCTTT. This codes for CASSSQSMNTEAFF.

This clonotype has ten or more counts. This sequence joins TRBV10-3 and TRBJ2-5; 12 bases line up with TRBD2. The CDR3 extends over 14 amino acids. V was pared by 6 bases and J by 5 bases, with 4 bases of the junction left unmatched. Germline V CDR1 and CDR2: ENHRY, SYGVKD. The CDR3 region has the DNA TGTGCCATCAGCCTAGCGGGGGGGTCGGAGACCCAGTACTTC. As protein: CAISLAGGSETQYF.